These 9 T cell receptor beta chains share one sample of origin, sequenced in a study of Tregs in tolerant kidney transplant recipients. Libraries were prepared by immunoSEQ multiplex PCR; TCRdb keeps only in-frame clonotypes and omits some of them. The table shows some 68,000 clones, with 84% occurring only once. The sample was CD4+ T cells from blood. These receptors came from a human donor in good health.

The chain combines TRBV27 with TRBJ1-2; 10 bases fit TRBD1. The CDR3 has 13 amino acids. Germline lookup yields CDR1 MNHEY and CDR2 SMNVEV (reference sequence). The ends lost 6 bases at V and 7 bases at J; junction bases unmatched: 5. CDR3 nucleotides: TGTGCCAGCAGGGGGACAGGGGAGGGTGGCTACACCTTC. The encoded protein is CASRGTGEGGYTF.

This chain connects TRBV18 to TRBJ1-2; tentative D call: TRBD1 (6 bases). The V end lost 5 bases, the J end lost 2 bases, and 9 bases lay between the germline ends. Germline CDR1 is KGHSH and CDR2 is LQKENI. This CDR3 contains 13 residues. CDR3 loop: CASSADSNYGYTF. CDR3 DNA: TGTGCCAGCTCAGCGGACAGCAACTATGGCTACACCTTC.

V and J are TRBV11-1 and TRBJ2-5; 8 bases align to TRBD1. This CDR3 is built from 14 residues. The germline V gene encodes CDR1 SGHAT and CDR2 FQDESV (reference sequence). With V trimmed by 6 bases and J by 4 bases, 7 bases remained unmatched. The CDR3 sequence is CASRKQGGVETQYF. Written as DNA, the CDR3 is TGTGCCAGCAGGAAACAGGGGGGAGTAGAGACCCAGTACTTC.

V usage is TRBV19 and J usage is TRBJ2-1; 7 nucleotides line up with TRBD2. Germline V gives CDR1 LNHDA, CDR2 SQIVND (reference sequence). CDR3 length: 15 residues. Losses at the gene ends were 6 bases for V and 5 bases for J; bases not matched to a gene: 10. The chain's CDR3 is CASRPPRTRDNEQFF. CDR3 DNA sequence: TGTGCCAGTAGGCCCCCCCGGACTAGGGACAATGAGCAGTTCTTC. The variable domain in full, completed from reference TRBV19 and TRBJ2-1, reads DGGITQSPKYLFRKEGQNVTLSCEQNLNHDAMYWYRQDPGQGLRLIYYSQIVNDFQKGDIAEGYSVSREKKESFPLTVTSAQKNPTAFYLCASRPPRTRDNEQFFGPGTRLTVL.

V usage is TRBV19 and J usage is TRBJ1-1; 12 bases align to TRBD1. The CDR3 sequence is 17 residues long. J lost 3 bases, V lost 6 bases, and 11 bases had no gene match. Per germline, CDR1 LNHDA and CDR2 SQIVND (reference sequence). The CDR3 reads CASRTPGDRGRDTEAFF. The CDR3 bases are TGTGCCAGTAGGACACCTGGGGACAGGGGGCGAGACACTGAAGCTTTCTTT.

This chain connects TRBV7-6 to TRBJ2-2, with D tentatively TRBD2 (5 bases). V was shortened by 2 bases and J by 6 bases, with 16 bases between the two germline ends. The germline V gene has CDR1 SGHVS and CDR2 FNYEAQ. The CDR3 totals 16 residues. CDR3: CASSLFASQSSGELFF. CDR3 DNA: TGTGCCAGCAGCTTATTCGCTAGCCAGAGCTCCGGGGAGCTGTTTTTT.

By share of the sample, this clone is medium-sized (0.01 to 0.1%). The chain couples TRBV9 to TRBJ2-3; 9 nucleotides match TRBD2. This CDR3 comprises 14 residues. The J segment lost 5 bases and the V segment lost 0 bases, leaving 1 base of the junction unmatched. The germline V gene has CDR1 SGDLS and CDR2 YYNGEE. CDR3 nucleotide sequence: TGTGCCAGCAGCGTAGATAGCGGGGGAGATACGCAGTATTTT. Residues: CASSVDSGGDTQYF.

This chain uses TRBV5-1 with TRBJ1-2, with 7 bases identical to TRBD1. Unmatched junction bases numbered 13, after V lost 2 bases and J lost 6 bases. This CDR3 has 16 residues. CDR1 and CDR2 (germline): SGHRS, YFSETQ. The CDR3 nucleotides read TGCGCCAGCAGCTTAGATCATTTGGCAGGGGGTCATGGCTACACCTTC. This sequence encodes CASSLDHLAGGHGYTF.

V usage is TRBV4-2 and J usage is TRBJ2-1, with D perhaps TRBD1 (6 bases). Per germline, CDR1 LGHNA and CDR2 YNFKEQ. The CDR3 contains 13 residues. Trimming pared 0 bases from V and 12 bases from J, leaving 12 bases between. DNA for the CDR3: TGTGCCAGCAGCCAAGAGGGTCGAGGGGGGCAGTTCTTC. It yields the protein CASSQEGRGGQFF.